Shown below are 31 T cell receptor beta chains from a single sample sequenced in a study of CD8 T cells in ankylosing spondylitis. TCRdb used MiXCR to reprocess the 5' RACE reads, holding one entry per CDR3 protein. Of over 600,000 distinct CDR3 sequences listed, roughly 20% were seen once; the top ten hold about 20%. Their specific antigens are unknown. Study-level points and caveats: In ankylosing spondylitis blood, a motif of fewer than 10 highly homologous TCR beta variants appeared characteristic.

The sequenced sample consisted of blood, either unsorted or a sorted T cell fraction (not recorded which). These receptor sequences come from a male donor with ankylosing spondylitis.

J is TRBJ1-2 and V is TRBV12-1; TRBD1, as called in the table, went unchecked against the DNA. TRBV12-1 is termed a pseudogene. The CDR3 sequence is 14 residues long. This CDR3 reads CASSCRDRGDGYTF. In DNA, the CDR3 is TGTGCCAGCAGCTGCCGTGACAGGGGAGATGGCTACACCTTC.

This clonotype was recorded at least ten times. The DNA for the CDR3 is TGCAGCGTTTTAGCGGGGAGCTCCTACAATGAGCAGTTCTTC. It yields the protein CSVLAGSSYNEQFF. This rearrangement joins TRBV29-1 to TRBJ2-1; 8 nucleotides agree with TRBD2. This CDR3 spans 14 amino acids. The germline gives CDR1 SQVTM, CDR2 ANQGSEA. V dropped 5 bases and J dropped 0; count of bases not matched to a gene: 3.

The J gene is TRBJ1-1, the V gene TRBV29-1, with a possible D match to TRBD1 (5 bases). Per germline, CDR1 SQVTM and CDR2 ANQGSEA. This CDR3 has 12 amino acids. V was trimmed by 6 bases and J by 4 bases, leaving 12 bases between them. The CDR3 protein is CSVGGGSTEAFF. CDR3 nucleotides: TGCAGCGTGGGGGGGGGTTCCACTGAAGCTTTCTTT.

This clonotype has a count of ten or more. The genes are TRBV2 and TRBJ2-1; 10 positions agree with TRBD2. CDR1 and CDR2 from the germline V gene are SNHLY and FYNNEI. The ends lost 5 bases at V and 7 bases at J; junction bases unmatched: 8. The CDR3 runs to 15 residues. CDR3 sequence (DNA): TGTGCCAGCAGTCATAGCGGGGGGCTTGAAAATGAGCAGTTCTTC. This gives the protein CASSHSGGLENEQFF.

In its sample, this clonotype was seen many times. The chain has TRBV7-9 and TRBJ2-7; either TRBD1 or TRBD2 may fit D (5 bases each). The CDR3 contains 13 residues. Trimming took 8 bases from V and 5 from J, leaving 16 bases between them. The germline gives CDR1 SEHNR, CDR2 FQNEAQ (reference sequence). In nucleotides, the CDR3 is TGTGCCAGCGGGGGTTCAAATCTCGACGAGCAGTACTTC. Residues: CASGGSNLDEQYF.

The chain uses TRBV5-1 and TRBJ2-5; D is possibly TRBD2 (5 bases). The CDR3 totals 13 residues. Trimming shortened V by 4 bases and J by 1 base, and 8 bases separated the two germline ends. Germline values: CDR1 SGHRS, CDR2 YFSETQ. CDR3 sequence: CASSNGLQETQYF. The DNA for the CDR3 is TGCGCCAGCAGCAACGGACTCCAAGAGACCCAGTACTTC.

The sample holds a few counts of this clonotype. V and J are TRBV6-5 and TRBJ2-7, with 9 bases lining up with TRBD2. The CDR3 is made up of 16 amino acids. Trimming removed 0 bases from V and 3 bases from J; junction bases left unmatched: 6. Germline assignment: CDR1 MNHEY and CDR2 SVGAGI. CDR3 amino acids: CASSYSGAGGGYEQYF. The CDR3 DNA sequence: TGTGCCAGCAGTTACTCCGGCGCGGGGGGGGGCTACGAGCAGTACTTC.

The chain links TRBV28 to TRBJ2-7; the match to TRBD2 covers 8 bases. This CDR3 comprises 18 residues. Germline CDR1 MDHEN, CDR2 SYDVKM. The ends lost 7 bases at V and 0 bases at J; junction bases unmatched: 17. CDR3 region: CASTPRPGTSSFSYEQYF. CDR3 sequence (DNA): TGTGCCAGCACCCCCCGGCCCGGGACTAGTTCCTTCTCCTACGAGCAGTACTTC.

In this sample, this clonotype turned up many times. The V call is TRBV7-2, the J call TRBJ2-5; D remains unclear. The CDR3 has 13 residues. Deletions cut 4 bases from V and 4 bases from J, with 10 bases between. Germline V lookup: CDR1 SGHTA, CDR2 FQGNSA. As DNA, the CDR3 is TGTGCCAGCAGCTCGGCGTGGGGAGAGACCCAGTACTTC. Encoded protein: CASSSAWGETQYF. The complete variable domain, with remaining parts taken from reference TRBV7-2 and TRBJ2-5, reads GAGVSQSPSNKVTEKGKDVELRCDPISGHTALYWYRQSLGQGLEFLIYFQGNSAPDKSGLPSDRFSAERTGGSVSTLTIQRTQQEDSAVYLCASSSAWGETQYFGPGTRLLVL.

Here the CDR3 DNA reads TGTGCCACTACTGCGGGATACCCCTACGAGCAGTACTTC. It yields the protein CATTAGYPYEQYF. The chain has TRBV6-2 or TRBV6-3 and TRBJ2-7; maybe TRBD2 (6 bases). From germline, CDR1 is MNHEY and CDR2 SVGEGT. With 10 bases removed from V and 2 bases from J, the gap between germline ends came to 15 bases. The CDR3 is 13 residues long.

CDR3 amino acids: CASSDSGSEQYF. The DNA of the CDR3 is TGTGCCAGCAGCGACTCAGGGTCCGAGCAGTACTTC. The rearrangement joins TRBV7-9 to TRBJ2-7, with D tentatively TRBD1 (5 bases). The germline CDR1 and CDR2 sequences are SEHNR and FQNEAQ (reference sequence). Trimming pared 5 bases from V and 6 bases from J, leaving 11 bases between. The CDR3 extends over 12 amino acids. The complete variable domain, with remaining parts taken from reference TRBV7-9 and TRBJ2-7, reads DTGVSQNPRHKITKRGQNVTFRCDPISEHNRLYWYRQTLGQGPEFLTYFQNEAQLEKSRLLSDRFSAERPKGSFSTLEIQRTEQGDSAMYLCASSDSGSEQYFGPGTRLTVT.

The rearrangement joins TRBV12-3 or TRBV12-4 to TRBJ2-1, with TRBD2 matching over 7 bases. V lost 5 bases, J lost 9 bases, and 7 bases stayed unmatched. The CDR3 is 13 residues long. The CDR3 DNA reads as TGTGCCAGCAGTACCCTTAGCGGGTCTGAGCAGTTCTTC. Translation: CASSTLSGSEQFF.

This clonotype was picked up a small number of times. The chain is built from TRBV12-3 or TRBV12-4 and TRBJ2-7; 7 nucleotides line up with TRBD1. V was pared by 5 bases and J by 7 bases, with 11 bases of the junction left unmatched. The length of the CDR3 is 14 residues. Here the CDR3 DNA reads TGTGCCAGCAGTATCACGGGACAGTATGAGGAGCAGTACTTC. Protein: CASSITGQYEEQYF.

This clonotype has a handful of counts. The chain employs TRBV20-1 and TRBJ2-7; D is perhaps TRBD1 (6 bases). Trimming took 2 bases from V and 3 from J, leaving 14 bases between them. Germline values: CDR1 DFQATT, CDR2 SNEGSKA (reference sequence). The length of the CDR3 is 14 residues. Written as DNA, the CDR3 is TGCAGTGCTAGAAAAGGGGGTAGCGACTACGAGCAGTACTTC. Translating gives CSARKGGSDYEQYF.

The chain couples TRBV11-3 to TRBJ2-2, with D unclear. The CDR3 sequence is 16 residues long. V lost 1 base, J lost 0 bases, and 9 bases lay in between. Looked up from germline, CDR1 is SGHNT and CDR2 is YENEEA. Here the CDR3 DNA reads TGTGCCAGCAGCTTAGGGGCCCTAGCGAACACCGGGGAGCTGTTTTTT. Its protein product is CASSLGALANTGELFF.

The chain recombines TRBV9 with TRBJ1-2; 10 positions agree with TRBD1. The CDR3 is made up of 17 amino acids. Germline loops: CDR1 SGDLS, CDR2 YYNGEE. V trimming: 5 bases; J trimming: 5 bases; junction bases outside the gene matches: 15. Here the CDR3 reads CASSGTGTGADRYGYTF. The CDR3 DNA reads as TGTGCCAGCAGTGGAACCGGGACAGGGGCAGACCGGTATGGCTACACCTTC.

This clonotype was observed a few times. Germline is not matched at one junction end, which may reflect a read error. V is TRBV5-1 and J is TRBJ2-1; 7 bases match TRBD2. Germline assignment: CDR1 SGHRS and CDR2 YFSETQ. The CDR3 runs to 15 residues. CDR3 DNA sequence: TGCGCCAGCAGCTTGGCCGAAGCGGGATCCAATGGGCAGTTCTTC. It yields the protein CASSLAEAGSNGQFF.

There are a few counts of this clonotype. The genes are TRBV12-3 or TRBV12-4 and TRBJ2-5; D is unclear. The CDR3 has 13 amino acids. Trimming removed 2 bases from V and 5 bases from J, with 9 bases in between. CDR3 coding DNA: TGTGCCAGCAGTTTATTGCTAGGGGAGACCCAGTACTTC. This translates into CASSLLLGETQYF.

V gene TRBV10-1 combines with J gene TRBJ2-3; 9 bases match TRBD1. This CDR3 comprises 17 residues. The J segment lost 5 bases and the V segment lost 4 bases, leaving 13 bases of the junction unmatched. Germline V gene sequence: CDR1 WNHNN, CDR2 SYGVQD (reference sequence). The CDR3 loop reads CASSGTPGQGEVDTQYF. The CDR3 nucleotides are TGCGCCAGCAGTGGCACACCGGGACAGGGAGAAGTAGATACGCAGTATTTT.

The V and J genes are TRBV6-5 and TRBJ1-4; a possible D gene is TRBD1 (5 bases). V lost 0 bases and J lost 3, with 17 bases in between. The CDR3 contains 18 residues. Germline V lookup: CDR1 MNHEY, CDR2 SVGAGI. CDR3 in DNA: TGTGCCAGCAGTTACTCGGACAAGACATTCGCCCCTAATGAAAAACTGTTTTTT. It encodes CASSYSDKTFAPNEKLFF.

This clonotype was observed a few times. The genes are TRBV12-3 or TRBV12-4 and TRBJ1-1; no clear D. CDR3 length: 13 residues. V was shortened by 7 bases and J by 6 bases, with 15 bases between the two germline ends. This chain's CDR3 is CASTNSGIPEAFF. The CDR3 DNA reads TGTGCCAGCACCAACTCCGGGATCCCTGAAGCTTTCTTT.

This chain connects TRBV20-1 to TRBJ1-1; D is uncertain. There are 12 residues in the CDR3. Germline assignment: CDR1 DFQATT and CDR2 SNEGSKA (reference sequence). Trimming shortened V by 5 bases and J by 1 base, and 8 bases separated the two germline ends. The CDR3 spells CSAQTENTEAFF. CDR3 coding DNA: TGCAGTGCTCAAACAGAGAACACTGAAGCTTTCTTT.

This clonotype has more than one count but fewer than ten. The chain employs TRBV12-3 or TRBV12-4 and TRBJ2-2; D gene unclear. The CDR3 is 14 amino acids. V was cut by 3 bases and J by 5 bases, with 10 bases left in between. The CDR3 DNA follows: TGTGCCAGCAGTTTTTTGGGTTGGACCGGGGAGCTGTTTTTT. Its translation: CASSFLGWTGELFF.

As regards this clonotype: Its ends do not fully match the called genes, so a read error is possible. The V and J genes are TRBV2 and TRBJ2-3, with 7 bases matching TRBD2. CDR1 and CDR2 (germline): SNHLY, FYNNEI. The CDR3 is 12 residues long. This CDR3 is CASSFKRETQYF. The CDR3 nucleotides read TGTGCCAGCAGTTTCAAGCGGGAAACGCAGTACTTT.

This clonotype has more than one count but fewer than ten. The chain employs TRBV29-1 and TRBJ2-1; 10 nucleotides agree with TRBD2. Trimming removed 4 bases from V and 7 bases from J; junction bases left unmatched: 13. This CDR3 is 16 amino acids long. The germline CDR1 and CDR2 sequences are SQVTM and ANQGSEA. CDR3 sequence reads: CSVAKGLAGELNEQFF. In DNA, the CDR3 is TGCAGCGTTGCAAAGGGCCTAGCGGGAGAGTTAAATGAGCAGTTCTTC.

The chain carries TRBV27 and TRBJ2-3; a possible D gene is TRBD1 (5 bases). Looked up from germline, CDR1 is MNHEY and CDR2 is SMNVEV (reference sequence). Trimming stripped 5 bases from V and 3 bases from J, with 33 bases between. This CDR3 contains 21 residues. The CDR3 spells CASSLRPVTQGAGSRTDTQYF. The DNA for the CDR3 is TGTGCCAGCAGTCTCCGACCTGTCACCCAAGGGGCAGGGTCGAGGACAGATACGCAGTATTTT.

This clonotype was seen repeatedly, ten times or more. The rearrangement uses TRBV5-1 and TRBJ1-5; a weak D match, TRBD1 (6 bases). From germline, CDR1 is SGHRS and CDR2 YFSETQ. CDR3 length equals 15 residues. Trimming took off 2 bases at V and 0 bases at J, with 9 bases between the two ends. CDR3 coding DNA: TGCGCCAGCAGCTTATCGGACAGTAGCAATCAGCCCCAGCATTTT. Translated: CASSLSDSSNQPQHF.

This clonotype has a handful of counts. V usage is TRBV3-1 and J usage is TRBJ1-1, with 7 bases identical to TRBD1. Germline-derived CDR1 and CDR2 are LGHDT and YNNKEL (reference sequence). The CDR3 covers 14 residues. J lost 2 bases, V lost 5 bases, and 5 bases had no gene match. The chain's CDR3 is CASSIRGGNTEAFF. CDR3 DNA sequence: TGTGCCAGCAGCATCAGGGGGGGAAACACTGAAGCTTTCTTT.

This clonotype has at least ten counts. The chain links TRBV4-2 to TRBJ2-1, with D perhaps assigned TRBD1 or TRBD2 (5 bases each). The CDR3 sequence is 16 residues long. V was trimmed by 0 bases and J by 2 bases, leaving 11 bases between them. Germline-derived CDR1 and CDR2 are LGHNA and YNFKEQ. The CDR3 DNA reads as TGTGCCAGCAGCCAAGATAACGGGGACCCCTACAATGAGCAGTTCTTC. Amino acid sequence: CASSQDNGDPYNEQFF.

This clonotype was seen many times. V usage is TRBV29-1 and J usage is TRBJ1-1; D call uncertain. The germline CDR1 and CDR2 sequences are SQVTM and ANQGSEA. This CDR3 contains 14 residues. V was shortened by 6 bases and J by 5 bases, with 19 bases between the two germline ends. For the CDR3, the DNA is TGCAGCGTGGAGGTGACAAAAACGAAGACTGAAGCTTTCTTT. Translating gives CSVEVTKTKTEAFF.

This clonotype was picked up a small number of times. The chain uses TRBV12-3 or TRBV12-4 and TRBJ1-1; no definite D call. Between the trimmed V and J ends, which lost 7 bases and 5 bases, there was a span of 14 bases. This CDR3 has 13 amino acids. The DNA of the CDR3 is TGTGCCAGCAAAGGAAGTTCTTTGACTGAAGCTTTCTTT. Translating gives CASKGSSLTEAFF.